A selection of T cell receptor beta chains follows, all from one sample in a study of blood T cell repertoires in COVID-19. Clones were read by immunoSEQ multiplex PCR, and TCRdb kept only the in-frame ones, dropping some. Counted here are hundreds of thousands of clones, about 90% occurring once; the ten biggest clones make up roughly 2%. The sequenced sample consisted of PBMCs or T cells enriched from blood (not recorded which). All receptors come from a man aged 35 to 55 in a cohort exposed to, infected with or recovered from COVID-19 (not recorded which). Each CDR3 is given with its conserved first and last residue. D genes are given only for firm matches. Size values are once, few and many counts, or a class for expanded clones, and some rows have none.

CDR3nt: TGTGCCAGCAGCCAAGAGAGCGGAGGACAGGGGGCGTGGGGCTACACCTTC; CDR3aa: CASSQESGGQGAWGYTF; j_gene: TRBJ1-2; d_gene: TRBD1; len: 17; v_gene: TRBV4-2; abundance: -
CDR3nt: TGTGCCACCAGTGGTATAGACTACAATGAGCAGTTCTTC; CDR3aa: CATSGIDYNEQFF; j_gene: TRBJ2-1; d_gene: -; len: 13; v_gene: TRBV24-1; abundance: -
CDR3nt: TGTGCCAGCAGCCAAGGGACAGGGATCTATGGCTACACCTTC; CDR3aa: CASSQGTGIYGYTF; j_gene: TRBJ1-2; d_gene: TRBD1; len: 14; v_gene: TRBV11-2; abundance: -
CDR3nt: TGTGCCAGCAGCCAAAATAATGGTCAGGTGAATGAAAAACTGTTTTTT; CDR3aa: CASSQNNGQVNEKLFF; j_gene: TRBJ1-4; d_gene: -; len: 16; v_gene: TRBV3-1/TRBV3-2; abundance: -
CDR3nt: TGTGCCAGCAGCCCACGCCTAGGGGACGGGGGAGAGACCCAGTACTTC; CDR3aa: CASSPRLGDGGETQYF; j_gene: TRBJ2-5; d_gene: -; len: 16; v_gene: TRBV6-2/TRBV6-3; abundance: -
CDR3nt: TGTGCCAGTAGTATTACGGCGGGAGGGCCTACCGGGGAGCTGTTTTTT; CDR3aa: CASSITAGGPTGELFF; j_gene: TRBJ2-2; d_gene: TRBD2; len: 16; v_gene: TRBV19; abundance: -
CDR3nt: TGTGCCAGCTCACACTCCCGGCCCTCACTTGAGGGAGGGCATGGCTACACCTTC; CDR3aa: CASSHSRPSLEGGHGYTF; j_gene: TRBJ1-2; d_gene: -; len: 18; v_gene: TRBV18; abundance: once
CDR3nt: TGTGCCATCAGTGAGTCGAAGCGGGAGTTTGAGACCCAGTACTTC; CDR3aa: CAISESKREFETQYF; j_gene: TRBJ2-5; d_gene: TRBD2; len: 15; v_gene: TRBV10-3; abundance: -
CDR3nt: TGCGCCAGCATGAGTCTAGCGGGCCCGGAGGATACGCAGTATTTT; CDR3aa: CASMSLAGPEDTQYF; j_gene: TRBJ2-3; d_gene: TRBD2; len: 15; v_gene: TRBV5-1; abundance: -
CDR3nt: TGTGCCTCCCGGGACAGGCTCACTGAAGCTTTCTTT; CDR3aa: CASRDRLTEAFF; j_gene: TRBJ1-1; d_gene: TRBD1; len: 12; v_gene: TRBV19; abundance: once
CDR3nt: TGTGCCAGCAGCCCGATAGTCACCGGGGAGCTGTTTTTT; CDR3aa: CASSPIVTGELFF; j_gene: TRBJ2-2; d_gene: -; len: 13; v_gene: TRBV7-2; abundance: -